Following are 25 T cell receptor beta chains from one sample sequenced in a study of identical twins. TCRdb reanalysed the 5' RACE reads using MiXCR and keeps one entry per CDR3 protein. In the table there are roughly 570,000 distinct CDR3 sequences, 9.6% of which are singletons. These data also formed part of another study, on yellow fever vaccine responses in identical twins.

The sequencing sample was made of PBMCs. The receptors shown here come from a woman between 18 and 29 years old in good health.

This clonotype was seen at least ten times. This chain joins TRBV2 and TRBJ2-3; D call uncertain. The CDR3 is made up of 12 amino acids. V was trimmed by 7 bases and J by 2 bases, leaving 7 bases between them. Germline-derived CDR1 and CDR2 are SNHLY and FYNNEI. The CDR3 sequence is CASTTITDTQYF. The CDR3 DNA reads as TGTGCCAGCACCACGATCACAGATACGCAGTATTTT.

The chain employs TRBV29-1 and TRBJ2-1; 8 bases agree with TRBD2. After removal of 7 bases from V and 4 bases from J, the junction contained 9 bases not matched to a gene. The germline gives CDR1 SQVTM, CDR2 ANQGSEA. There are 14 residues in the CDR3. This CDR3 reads CSARAGAQYNEQFF. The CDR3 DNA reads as TGCAGCGCTAGAGCGGGGGCCCAATACAATGAGCAGTTCTTC.

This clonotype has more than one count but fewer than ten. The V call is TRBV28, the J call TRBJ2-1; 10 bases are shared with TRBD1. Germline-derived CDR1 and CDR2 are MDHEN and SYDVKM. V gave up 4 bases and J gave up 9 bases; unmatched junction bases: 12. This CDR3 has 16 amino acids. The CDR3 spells CASSSLRQGALTEQFF. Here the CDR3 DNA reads TGTGCCAGCAGTTCCCTAAGACAGGGGGCTTTGACTGAGCAGTTCTTC.

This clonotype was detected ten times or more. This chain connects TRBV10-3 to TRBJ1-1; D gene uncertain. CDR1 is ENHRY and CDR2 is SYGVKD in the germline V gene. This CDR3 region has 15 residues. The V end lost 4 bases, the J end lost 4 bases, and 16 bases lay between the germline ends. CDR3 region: CAISGRAETGTEAFF. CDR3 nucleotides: TGTGCCATCAGTGGTAGGGCCGAAACGGGCACTGAAGCTTTCTTT.

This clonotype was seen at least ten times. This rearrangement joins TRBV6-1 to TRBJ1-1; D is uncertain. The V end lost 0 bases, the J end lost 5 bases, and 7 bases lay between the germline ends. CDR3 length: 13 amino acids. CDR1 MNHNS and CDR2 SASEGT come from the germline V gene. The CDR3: CASSEAFRTEAFF. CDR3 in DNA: TGTGCCAGCAGTGAAGCTTTCAGGACTGAAGCTTTCTTT.

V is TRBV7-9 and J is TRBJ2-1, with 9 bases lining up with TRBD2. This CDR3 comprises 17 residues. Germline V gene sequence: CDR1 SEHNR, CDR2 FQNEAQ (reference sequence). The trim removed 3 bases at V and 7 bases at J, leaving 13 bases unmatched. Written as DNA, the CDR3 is TGTGCCAGCAGCTTTGTGGCGGGAGGGCCGTTTGGGAATGAGCAGTTCTTC. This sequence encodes CASSFVAGGPFGNEQFF.

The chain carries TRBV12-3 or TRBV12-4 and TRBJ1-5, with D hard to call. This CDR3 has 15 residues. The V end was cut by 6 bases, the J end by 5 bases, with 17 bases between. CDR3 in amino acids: CASSGIPSGDQPQHF. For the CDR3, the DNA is TGTGCCAGCAGCGGAATTCCAAGCGGGGATCAGCCCCAGCATTTT.

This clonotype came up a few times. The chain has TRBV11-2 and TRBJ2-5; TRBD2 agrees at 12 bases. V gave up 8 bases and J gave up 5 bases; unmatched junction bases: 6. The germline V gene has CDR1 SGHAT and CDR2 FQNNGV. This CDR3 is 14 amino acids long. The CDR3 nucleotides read TGTGCCAGCGTTCCTAGCGGGGGGGGGGAGACCCAGTACTTC. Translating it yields CASVPSGGGETQYF.

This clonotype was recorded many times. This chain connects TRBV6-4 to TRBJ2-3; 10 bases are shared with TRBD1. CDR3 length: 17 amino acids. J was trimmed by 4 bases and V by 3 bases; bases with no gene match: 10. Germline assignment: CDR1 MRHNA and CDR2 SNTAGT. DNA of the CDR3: TGTGCCAGCAGTGAAGGGGTCGGGGGACAGGGGTCAGATACGCAGTATTTT. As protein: CASSEGVGGQGSDTQYF.

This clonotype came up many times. CDR3 amino acids: CASSFVKGINTEAFF. CDR3 DNA: TGTGCCAGCAGCTTTGTTAAGGGGATAAACACTGAAGCTTTCTTT. The chain combines TRBV7-9 with TRBJ1-1; weak D call: TRBD1 (5 bases). There are 15 residues in the CDR3. Germline lookup yields CDR1 SEHNR and CDR2 FQNEAQ (reference sequence). The germline V and J ends were trimmed by 3 bases and 2 bases, with 13 bases remaining between them.

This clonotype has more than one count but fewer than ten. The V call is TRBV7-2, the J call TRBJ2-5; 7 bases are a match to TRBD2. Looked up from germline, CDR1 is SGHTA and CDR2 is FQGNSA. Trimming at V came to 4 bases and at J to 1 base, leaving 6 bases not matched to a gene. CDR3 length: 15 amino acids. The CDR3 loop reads CASSYLSGTQETQYF. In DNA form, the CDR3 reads TGTGCCAGCAGCTACCTCAGCGGGACCCAAGAGACCCAGTACTTC.

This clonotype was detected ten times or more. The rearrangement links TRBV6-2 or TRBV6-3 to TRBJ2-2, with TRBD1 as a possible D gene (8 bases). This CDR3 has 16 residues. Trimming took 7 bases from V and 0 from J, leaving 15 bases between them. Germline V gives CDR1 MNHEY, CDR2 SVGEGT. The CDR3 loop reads CASKSGTGANTGELFF. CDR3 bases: TGTGCCAGCAAAAGCGGGACAGGAGCGAACACCGGGGAGCTGTTTTTT.

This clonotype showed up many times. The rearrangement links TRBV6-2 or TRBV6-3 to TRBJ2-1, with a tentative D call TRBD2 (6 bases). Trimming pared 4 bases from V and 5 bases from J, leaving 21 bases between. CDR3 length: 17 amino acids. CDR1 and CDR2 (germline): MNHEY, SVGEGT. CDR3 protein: CASSWDIGLASHNEQFF. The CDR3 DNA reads TGTGCCAGCAGTTGGGATATTGGGCTAGCGTCCCACAATGAGCAGTTCTTC.

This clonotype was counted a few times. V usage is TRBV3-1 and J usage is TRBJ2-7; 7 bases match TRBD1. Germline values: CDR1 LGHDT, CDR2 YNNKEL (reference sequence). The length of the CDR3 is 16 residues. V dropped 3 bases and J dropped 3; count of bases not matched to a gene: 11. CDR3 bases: TGTGCCAGCAGCCACCTAAGGGGGCAGAAACTCTACGAGCAGTACTTC. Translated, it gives CASSHLRGQKLYEQYF.

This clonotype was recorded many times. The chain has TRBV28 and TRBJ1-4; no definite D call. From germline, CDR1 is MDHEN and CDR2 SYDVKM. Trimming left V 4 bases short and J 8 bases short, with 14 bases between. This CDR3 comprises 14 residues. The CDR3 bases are TGTGCCAGCAGTTCCACCCTGCGGTTCGAAAAACTGTTTTTT. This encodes CASSSTLRFEKLFF.

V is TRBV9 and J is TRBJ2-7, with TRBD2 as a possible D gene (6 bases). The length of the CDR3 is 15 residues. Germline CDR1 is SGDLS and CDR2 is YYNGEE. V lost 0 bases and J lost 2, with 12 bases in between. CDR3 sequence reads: CASSVEALATYEQYF. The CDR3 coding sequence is TGTGCCAGCAGCGTAGAGGCTCTAGCGACCTACGAGCAGTACTTC.

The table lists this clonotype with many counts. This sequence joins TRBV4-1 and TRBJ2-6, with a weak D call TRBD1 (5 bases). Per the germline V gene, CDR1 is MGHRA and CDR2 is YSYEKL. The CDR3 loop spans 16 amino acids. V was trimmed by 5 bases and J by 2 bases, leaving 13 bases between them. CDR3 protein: CASSKSVGAGANVLTF. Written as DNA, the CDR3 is TGCGCCAGCAGCAAAAGCGTAGGGGCTGGGGCCAACGTCCTGACTTTC.

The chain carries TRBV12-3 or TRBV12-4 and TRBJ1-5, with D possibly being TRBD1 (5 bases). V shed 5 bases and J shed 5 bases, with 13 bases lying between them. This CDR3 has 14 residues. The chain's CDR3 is CASSRDSSDQPQHF. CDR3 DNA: TGTGCCAGCAGTCGGGACTCTAGTGATCAGCCCCAGCATTTT.

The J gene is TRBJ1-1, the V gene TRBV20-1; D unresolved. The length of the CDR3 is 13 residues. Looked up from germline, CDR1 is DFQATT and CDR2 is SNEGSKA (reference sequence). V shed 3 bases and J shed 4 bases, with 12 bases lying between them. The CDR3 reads CSARERVGTEAFF. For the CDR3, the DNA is TGCAGTGCTAGGGAGCGGGTTGGCACTGAAGCTTTCTTT.

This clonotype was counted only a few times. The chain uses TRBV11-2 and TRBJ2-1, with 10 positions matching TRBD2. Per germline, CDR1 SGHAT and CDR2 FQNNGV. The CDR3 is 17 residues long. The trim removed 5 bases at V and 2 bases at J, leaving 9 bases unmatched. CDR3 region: CASSIYSSGGTYNEQFF. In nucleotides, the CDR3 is TGTGCCAGCAGCATCTACTCTAGCGGGGGTACCTACAATGAGCAGTTCTTC.

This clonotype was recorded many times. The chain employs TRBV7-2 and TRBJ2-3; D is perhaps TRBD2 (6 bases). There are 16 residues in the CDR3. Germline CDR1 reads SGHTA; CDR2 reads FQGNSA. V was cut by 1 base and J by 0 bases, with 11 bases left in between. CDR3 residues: CASSLGGKPSTDTQYF. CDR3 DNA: TGTGCCAGCAGCTTAGGCGGGAAGCCTAGCACAGATACGCAGTATTTT.

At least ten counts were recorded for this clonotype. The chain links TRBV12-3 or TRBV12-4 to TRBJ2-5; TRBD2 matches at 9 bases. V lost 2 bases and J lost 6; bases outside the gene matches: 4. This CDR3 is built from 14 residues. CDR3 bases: TGTGCCAGCAGTTTAAGTAGCGGGAGAAAGACCCAGTACTTC. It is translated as CASSLSSGRKTQYF.

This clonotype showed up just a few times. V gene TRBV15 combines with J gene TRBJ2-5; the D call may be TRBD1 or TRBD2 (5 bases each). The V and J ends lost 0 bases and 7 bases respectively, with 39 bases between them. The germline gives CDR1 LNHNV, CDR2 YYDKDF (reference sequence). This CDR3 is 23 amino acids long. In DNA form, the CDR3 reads TGTGCCACCAGCAGAGATTTGCGTTCTTTGTGGGGGAGTGAGATACCCGACTTTAGGACCCAGTACTTC. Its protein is CATSRDLRSLWGSEIPDFRTQYF.

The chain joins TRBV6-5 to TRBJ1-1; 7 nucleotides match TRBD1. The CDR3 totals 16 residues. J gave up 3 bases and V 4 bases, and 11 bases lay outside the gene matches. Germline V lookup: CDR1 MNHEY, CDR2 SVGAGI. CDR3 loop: CASSSSDRTGDTEAFF. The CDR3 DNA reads TGTGCCAGCAGTTCCTCGGACAGGACCGGGGACACTGAAGCTTTCTTT.

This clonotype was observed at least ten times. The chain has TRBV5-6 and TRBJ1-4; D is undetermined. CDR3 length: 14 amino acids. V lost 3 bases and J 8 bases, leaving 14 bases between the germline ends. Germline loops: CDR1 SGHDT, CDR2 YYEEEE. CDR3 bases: TGTGCCAGCAGCTGGCTCCGGGTAGGAGAAAAACTGTTTTTT. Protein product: CASSWLRVGEKLFF.